The rows below give T cell receptor beta chains drawn from one sample of a study of blood T cell repertoires in COVID-19. Generated by immunoSEQ multiplex PCR, the TCRdb table keeps only in-frame clones and is missing some. The sample shows approximately 230,000 clones, roughly 82% of them seen only once. Sequencing was done on a sample of peripheral blood. The receptors shown here come from a woman of 80 years or more with active or convalescent COVID-19. CDR3s include the opening cysteine and the closing phenylalanine or tryptophan. D genes are given only for firm matches. Expanded clones are given a class, and other clones once, few, many or no size at all.

d_gene | j_gene | abundance | v_gene | CDR3aa | CDR3nt
. | TRBJ1-2 | . | TRBV28 | CASSLTQHGYTF | TGTGCCAGCAGTCTTACACAACATGGCTACACCTTC
. | TRBJ1-5 | . | TRBV28 | CASRYRVDQPQHF | TGTGCCAGCAGATACAGGGTCGATCAGCCCCAGCATTTT
. | TRBJ1-6 | . | TRBV27 | CASSLGGGYNSPLHF | TGTGCCAGCAGTTTAGGGGGAGGCTATAATTCACCCCTCCACTTT
. | TRBJ1-5 | . | TRBV6-5 | CASRDTTGAQPQHF | TGTGCCAGCAGAGATACGACAGGCGCTCAGCCCCAGCATTTT
TRBD2 | TRBJ2-3 | once | TRBV14 | CASSPNLGTSGRATDTQYF | TGTGCCAGCAGCCCCAACCTCGGGACTAGCGGGAGGGCGACAGATACGCAGTATTTT
. | TRBJ1-2 | . | TRBV5-1 | CASSLTGAANYGYTF | TGCGCCAGCAGCTTGACAGGAGCAGCTAACTATGGCTACACCTTC
. | TRBJ2-7 | . | TRBV7-8 | CASSNTGGLPPAEQYF | TGTGCCAGCAGCAATACCGGGGGTCTCCCGCCAGCCGAGCAGTACTTC
TRBD2 | TRBJ2-7 | . | TRBV11-2 | CASSRWGTSGEYEQYF | TGTGCCAGCAGCCGCTGGGGGACTAGCGGGGAGTACGAGCAGTACTTC
TRBD1 | TRBJ1-1 | once | TRBV19 | CASSMNTGVGTEAFF | TGTGCCAGTAGCATGAATACAGGGGTTGGCACTGAAGCTTTCTTT
TRBD2 | TRBJ2-7 | . | TRBV5-6 | CASSFSGGVSYEQYF | TGTGCCAGCAGCTTCTCGGGGGGTGTCTCCTACGAGCAGTACTTC
TRBD2 | TRBJ2-1 | . | TRBV27 | CASSLLSVGGGAYNEQFF | TGTGCCAGCAGTTTATTAAGTGTGGGCGGGGGGGCCTACAATGAGCAGTTCTTC
TRBD2 | TRBJ2-7 | . | TRBV28 | CASTAGGILRQQYF | TGTGCCAGCACGGCCGGGGGGATCCTACGACAGCAGTACTTC
. | TRBJ1-5 | many | TRBV28 | CASSRRLTGNQPQHF | TGTGCCAGCAGCCGTCGCCTAACGGGGAATCAGCCCCAGCATTTT
. | TRBJ1-5 | . | TRBV11-2 | CASARDLVSNQPQHF | TGTGCCAGCGCACGGGACTTGGTTAGCAATCAGCCCCAGCATTTT
. | TRBJ2-3 | . | TRBV14 | CASSQGTAGTQYF | TGTGCCAGCAGCCAGGGCACTGCTGGGACGCAGTATTTT
TRBD1 | TRBJ2-2 | . | TRBV10-3 | CAISESAGGGNTGELFF | TGTGCCATCAGTGAGTCAGCAGGGGGTGGTAACACCGGGGAGCTGTTTTTT
TRBD2 | TRBJ2-1 | . | TRBV19 | CASRAGGYPEQFF | TGTGCCAGTCGAGCGGGAGGGTATCCTGAGCAGTTCTTC
. | TRBJ2-2 | . | TRBV19 | CASSTINTGELFF | TGTGCCAGTAGTACAATTAACACCGGGGAGCTGTTTTTT
. | TRBJ2-7 | . | TRBV19 | CASSRLGGSDEQYF | TGTGCCAGTAGTAGGCTGGGGGGTTCCGACGAGCAGTACTTC